The 23 T cell receptor beta chains reported below all come from one sample, sequenced in a study of blood T cell repertoires in COVID-19 (dated by TCRdb to about 2020). Libraries were prepared through the immunoSEQ multiplex PCR assay. Drawn from immuneACCESS, this table holds only the in-frame rearrangements with V and J called that TCRdb kept. Clones are partly lost; checked studies trace under half to an unresolved V gene and leave the rest unexplained. This sample has over 200,000 clones in its table, and 88% of those were observed once. Roughly 2.6% of the sample belongs to the ten largest clones. Sequencing input: peripheral blood. The receptors here all came from a woman in her sixties or seventies with acute or convalescent COVID-19.

The gene calls are TRBV7-9 and TRBJ1-5; 9 nucleotides agree with TRBD1. The CDR3 is 18 residues long. Germline V CDR1 and CDR2: SEHNR, FQNEAQ (reference sequence). The trim removed 1 base at V and 2 bases at J, leaving 9 bases unmatched. Here the CDR3 reads CASSLEGTGTGGNQPQHF. CDR3 coding DNA: TGTGCCAGCAGCTTAGAAGGGACAGGGACAGGCGGCAATCAGCCCCAGCATTTT.

The CDR3, as DNA: TGTGCCAGCAGCTTAGCTGGGACAGGGCAATATGGCTACACCTTC. Translation: CASSLAGTGQYGYTF. The V gene is TRBV7-9, the J gene TRBJ1-2; 9 bases match TRBD1. The CDR3 contains 15 residues. Germline V CDR1 and CDR2: SEHNR, FQNEAQ (reference sequence). V lost 0 bases, J lost 5 bases, and 4 bases stayed unmatched.

The chain joins TRBV11-2 to TRBJ1-5; D gene uncertain. Germline V gene lookup returns CDR1 SGHAT and CDR2 FQNNGV. This CDR3 comprises 13 residues. The V gene lost 1 base and the J gene lost 5 bases, with 6 bases spanning the gap. CDR3 DNA: TGTGCCAGCAGCTTAGCCCGTGATCAGCCCCAGCATTTT. Translation: CASSLARDQPQHF.

V is TRBV7-9 and J is TRBJ1-2; TRBD1 matches 10 bases. The CDR3 length is 15 residues. Germline V gene data show CDR1 as SEHNR and CDR2 as FQNEAQ (reference sequence). V shed 5 bases, J shed 8 bases, and the junction held 11 bases outside the gene matches. CDR3 loop: CASSRGQGNVGGYTF. The CDR3 DNA follows: TGTGCCAGCAGCCGGGGACAGGGGAATGTTGGGGGCTACACCTTC. Full variable domain (missing parts from reference TRBV7-9 and TRBJ1-2): DTGVSQNPRHKITKRGQNVTFRCDPISEHNRLYWYRQTLGQGPEFLTYFQNEAQLEKSRLLSDRFSAERPKGSFSTLEIQRTEQGDSAMYLCASSRGQGNVGGYTFGSGTRLTVV.

This clone appeared once. The CDR3 DNA is TGTGCCAGCAGTTACATGGTGAGAGACACTGAAGCTTTCTTT. This sequence encodes CASSYMVRDTEAFF. The V call is TRBV6-2 or TRBV6-3, the J call TRBJ1-1; D is ambiguous. The germline V gene encodes CDR1 MNHEY and CDR2 SVGEGT. The CDR3 sequence is 14 residues long. V dropped 2 bases and J dropped 3 bases, with 10 bases sitting between them.

This chain uses TRBV10-3 with TRBJ1-1, with 7 bases matching TRBD1. The CDR3 loop spans 13 amino acids. CDR1 is ENHRY, CDR2 SYGVKD, per germline. J was trimmed by 7 bases and V by 4 bases; bases with no gene match: 6. CDR3 sequence reads: CAISGQGGGEAFF. In DNA, the CDR3 is TGTGCCATCAGTGGACAGGGCGGAGGTGAAGCTTTCTTT.

The chain carries TRBV4-3 and TRBJ1-5; D is possibly TRBD1 (6 bases). CDR1 and CDR2 (germline): LGHNA, YSLEER. The CDR3 is made up of 17 amino acids. V shed 0 bases and J shed 4 bases, with 16 bases lying between them. CDR3 loop: CASSQDYAGVNNQPQHF. DNA of the CDR3: TGCGCCAGCAGCCAAGATTACGCAGGGGTGAATAATCAGCCCCAGCATTTT.

The rearrangement joins TRBV6-6 to TRBJ1-1; 8 nucleotides align to TRBD1. There are 16 residues in the CDR3. The V gene's germline CDR1 is MNHNY and CDR2 SVGAGI (reference sequence). The V gene end was trimmed by 2 bases and the J gene end by 1 base; junction bases not matched to a gene: 6. The CDR3 nucleotides read TGTGCCAGCAGTTACCGAGGACAGGGTGGGAACACTGAAGCTTTCTTT. It specifies CASSYRGQGGNTEAFF.

The chain joins TRBV18 to TRBJ2-2; D not certain. The CDR3 runs to 14 residues. V was shortened by 1 base and J by 2 bases, with 5 bases between the two germline ends. CDR1 KGHSH and CDR2 LQKENI come from the germline V gene. This CDR3 reads CASSPLHNTGELFF. Here the CDR3 DNA reads TGTGCCAGCTCACCACTACACAACACCGGGGAGCTGTTTTTT.

V gene TRBV5-5 combines with J gene TRBJ2-7; D call uncertain. The CDR3 has 15 amino acids. The germline V gene has CDR1 SGHKS and CDR2 YYEKEE (reference sequence). V lost 1 base, J lost 3 bases, and 14 bases lay in between. CDR3 sequence reads: CASSLLGGRSYEQYF. DNA of the CDR3: TGTGCCAGCAGCTTGCTGGGTGGTAGGAGCTACGAGCAGTACTTC.

The V call is TRBV5-1, the J call TRBJ1-2; possibly TRBD1 for D (6 bases). Germline V gene data show CDR1 as SGHRS and CDR2 as YFSETQ. CDR3 length: 15 amino acids. Trimming removed 0 bases from V and 2 bases from J, with 11 bases in between. This chain's CDR3 is CASSLDGTSNYGYTF. The CDR3 DNA is TGCGCCAGCAGCTTGGATGGGACATCAAACTATGGCTACACCTTC.

The chain couples TRBV2 to TRBJ2-3; TRBD2 aligns across 11 bases. J lost 0 bases, V lost 7 bases, and 3 bases had no gene match. Germline assignment: CDR1 SNHLY and CDR2 FYNNEI. The CDR3 sequence is 15 residues long. The CDR3 DNA sequence: TGTGCCAGCACCCGACTAGCGGGGAGCACAGATACGCAGTATTTT. It specifies CASTRLAGSTDTQYF.

J is TRBJ2-4 and V is TRBV5-5; 7 bases match TRBD2. The J segment lost 1 base and the V segment lost 0 bases, leaving 4 bases of the junction unmatched. This CDR3 has 16 residues. Germline assignment: CDR1 SGHKS and CDR2 YYEKEE (reference sequence). The CDR3 coding sequence is TGTGCCAGCAGCTTGGCCGTCGGGGGGGCCAAAAACATTCAGTACTTC. Amino acids: CASSLAVGGAKNIQYF. Full variable domain (remainder filled in from reference TRBV5-5 and TRBJ2-4): DAGVTQSPTHLIKTRGQQVTLRCSPISGHKSVSWYQQVLGQGPQFIFQYYEKEERGRGNFPDRFSARQFPNYSSELNVNALLLGDSALYLCASSLAVGGAKNIQYFGAGTRLSVL.

This sequence joins TRBV13 and TRBJ2-3; 7 nucleotides agree with TRBD2. Germline-derived CDR1 and CDR2 are PRHDT and FYEKMQ (reference sequence). V gave up 1 base and J gave up 1 base; unmatched junction bases: 5. The CDR3 length is 16 residues. The CDR3 is CASSLVGLAGTDTQYF. The CDR3 nucleotides are TGTGCCAGCAGCTTAGTAGGGCTAGCGGGCACAGATACGCAGTATTTT. The full variable domain, its missing parts supplied by reference TRBV13 and TRBJ2-3, is AAGVIQSPRHLIKEKRETATLKCYPIPRHDTVYWYQQGPGQDPQFLISFYEKMQSDKGSIPDRFSAQQFSDYHSELNMSSLELGDSALYFCASSLVGLAGTDTQYFGPGTRLTVL.

The sample holds one count of this clone. The chain carries TRBV6-5 and TRBJ2-6; D is ambiguous. The CDR3 loop spans 14 amino acids. Germline V gene lookup returns CDR1 MNHEY and CDR2 SVGAGI. Trimming removed 8 bases at V and 0 bases at J, with 8 bases between. The CDR3 sequence is CASSRSSGANVLTF. CDR3 coding DNA: TGTGCCAGCTCACGGAGCTCTGGGGCCAACGTCCTGACTTTC.

As for this clone: Other nucleotide sequences in the sample specify the same CDR3. V is TRBV30 and J is TRBJ1-5; a weak D match, TRBD1 (5 bases). V shed 2 bases and J shed 4 bases, with 9 bases lying between them. The CDR3 consists of 13 residues. Germline V CDR1 and CDR2: GTSNPN, SVGIG (reference sequence). CDR3 sequence reads: CAWSPQGNQPQHF. The CDR3 bases are TGTGCCTGGAGTCCCCAGGGAAATCAGCCCCAGCATTTT. Full variable domain (remainder filled in from reference TRBV30 and TRBJ1-5): SQTIHQWPATLVQPVGSPLSLECTVEGTSNPNLYWYRQAAGRGLQLLFYSVGIGQISSEVPQNLSASRPQDRQFILSSKKLLLSDSGFYLCAWSPQGNQPQHFGDGTRLSIL.

The chain uses TRBV11-2 and TRBJ1-3, with a tentative D call TRBD1 (5 bases). The CDR3 is 14 residues long. The V gene lost 0 bases and the J gene lost 5 bases, with 8 bases spanning the gap. The germline V gene has CDR1 SGHAT and CDR2 FQNNGV. Written as DNA, the CDR3 is TGTGCCAGCAGCTTAGATACAGGAAGAAACACCATATATTTT. It specifies CASSLDTGRNTIYF.

This chain links TRBV6-5 with TRBJ2-1, with D perhaps TRBD2 (5 bases). CDR3 length: 15 amino acids. CDR1 is MNHEY, CDR2 SVGAGI, per germline. V lost 6 bases to trimming and J lost 4 bases, with 16 bases between them. The CDR3 nucleotides read TGTGCCAGCAGCAGAAGCGGTACCCAATACAATGAGCAGTTCTTC. Its protein product is CASSRSGTQYNEQFF.

V usage is TRBV10-2 and J usage is TRBJ2-3; a possible D gene is TRBD2 (6 bases). The CDR3 consists of 14 residues. The V and J ends lost 8 bases and 0 bases respectively, with 12 bases between them. In germline, CDR1 is WSHSY, CDR2 SAAADI. The CDR3 coding sequence is TGCGCCAGCGAGGAGGGATGGAGCACAGATACGCAGTATTTT. Translation gives CASEEGWSTDTQYF.

The chain recombines TRBV10-1 with TRBJ1-4; D is perhaps TRBD1 (5 bases). Germline-derived CDR1 and CDR2 are WNHNN and SYGVQD (reference sequence). This CDR3 spans 14 amino acids. The ends were cut back, 5 bases at V and 8 bases at J, with 15 bases in the middle. CDR3 bases: TGCGCCAGCAGTACGACAGAGGAGAAGGAAAAACTGTTTTTT. This gives the protein CASSTTEEKEKLFF.

This chain links TRBV11-2 with TRBJ2-1; 14 nucleotides line up with TRBD2. Germline assignment: CDR1 SGHAT and CDR2 FQNNGV. This CDR3 has 17 amino acids. Trimming took 2 bases from V and 9 from J; bases not matched to a gene: 9. The CDR3 region has the DNA TGTGCCAGCAGCTTATCGACCGGGACTAGCGGGAGTACTGAGCAGTTCTTC. It is translated as CASSLSTGTSGSTEQFF. The variable domain in full, completed from reference TRBV11-2 and TRBJ2-1, reads EAGVAQSPRYKIIEKRQSVAFWCNPISGHATLYWYQQILGQGPKLLIQFQNNGVVDDSQLPKDRFSAERLKGVDSTLKIQPAKLEDSAVYLCASSLSTGTSGSTEQFFGPGTRLTVL.

The gene calls are TRBV24-1 and TRBJ2-3; no clear D gene. V lost 5 bases and J lost 0, with 5 bases in between. CDR3 length: 13 residues. Germline V CDR1 and CDR2: KGHDR, SFDVKD. CDR3 amino acids: CATSVRSTDTQYF. In DNA, the CDR3 is TGTGCCACCAGTGTCCGGAGCACAGATACGCAGTATTTT.

A word on this clone: The same CDR3 can be traced to other DNA sequences in this sample. The chain has TRBV9 and TRBJ1-1; maybe TRBD1 (5 bases). This CDR3 region has 14 residues. Trimming pared 0 bases from V and 4 bases from J, leaving 10 bases between. Germline V CDR1 and CDR2: SGDLS, YYNGEE. CDR3 nucleotides: TGTGCCAGCAGCGTAGCCCCGGGGGGCACTGAAGCTTTCTTT. Translation gives CASSVAPGGTEAFF.